This T cell receptor beta chain was profiled in a study of blood T cells in healthy people across ages. Study results and limitations: Leaving the PBMCs unsorted stopped any conclusive comparison of naive versus antigen-experienced cells. Observed TCR beta diversity per million T cells went down as age went up. This fall followed a roughly linear course with age.

A J-beta primer mix and a sample-barcoded 5' primer were used in a second PCR of roughly 6 to 12 cycles. Unique molecular identifiers of 12 random nucleotides labeled each cDNA. Via MiXCR, TCRdb re-called the 5' RACE reads, giving one row per CDR3 protein. The table includes 1.2 million to 1.5 million distinct CDR3 sequences, approximately 60% detected once. The CDR3 consists of 17 residues. The germline V gene encodes CDR1 SGHAT and CDR2 FQNNGV. V was trimmed by 4 bases and J by 8 bases, leaving 23 bases between them. Comments on this clonotype: Its antigen remains unknown.

Healthy Caucasians from Russia aged 6 to 90 served as donors. The specimen was blood. This sequence originates from a man aged 18 to 29 in good health. The chain carries TRBV11-2 and TRBJ1-4; no clear D. The CDR3 sequence is CASSSFRGEGGIEKLFF. The CDR3 DNA reads TGTGCCAGCAGCTCATTCCGCGGGGAGGGAGGAATAGAAAAACTGTTTTTT.